The T cell receptor beta chain described here comes from a study of T cell responses to AZD1222 COVID-19 vaccine. Study-level points and caveats: Repertoire sampling happened only post peak T cell response. Clonal diversity was possibly underestimated, and the donors were mostly white British, with more females.

With regard to this clone: Its antigen remains unidentified.

The V and J ends lost 9 bases and 1 base, in that order; junction bases with no gene match: 8. CDR1 and CDR2 from the germline V gene are WSHSY and SAAADI. The CDR3 is 14 residues long. Measured with immunoSEQ multiplex PCR; TCRdb has only the in-frame clones, and not every one. Of around 150,000 clones listed, less than 95% are singletons. Source: peripheral blood, taken 28 days after the second dose of the MenACWY control vaccine. This receptor was taken from an adult who received the MenACWY meningococcal vaccine as a control. The chain couples TRBV10-2 to TRBJ2-7; TRBD1 agrees at 8 bases. The CDR3 DNA sequence: TGCGCCAGTTCAACAGGGGGTCTTTCCTACGAGCAGTACTTC. This sequence encodes CASSTGGLSYEQYF.